These T cell receptor beta chains were read from a single sample in a study of PD-L1 blockade in urothelial cancer. Profiling relied on immunoSEQ multiplex PCR, and the TCRdb table lists in-frame clones only, not all of them. The top ten clones hold 5% to 6% of a sample with about 80,000 clones, around 90% of them seen once. Sequenced material: PBMCs, taken around atezolizumab (anti-PD-L1) treatment. Receptors were obtained from an older woman with urothelial cancer. CDR3s include the opening cysteine and the closing phenylalanine or tryptophan. The D gene is left open where the match is weak. Only some rows state a clone size, as once, few, many or a class for expanded clones.

J	D	size	V	CDR3	DNA
TRBJ2-1	TRBD2	.	TRBV4-3	CASSQGRGGRHNEQFF	TGCGCCAGCAGCCAAGGTCGGGGGGGGAGACACAATGAGCAGTTCTTC
TRBJ2-1	.	.	TRBV9	CASSVGGRLNGGNEQFF	TGTGCCAGCAGCGTAGGTGGGCGGCTAAACGGCGGGAATGAGCAGTTCTTC
TRBJ2-5	TRBD2	.	TRBV27	CASSSGHLAGFGETQYF	TGTGCCAGCAGTTCGGGCCATTTAGCGGGATTTGGGGAGACCCAGTACTTC
TRBJ1-2	.	.	TRBV19	CASNGGGKEAVGYTF	TGTGCCAGTAATGGTGGAGGGAAGGAGGCAGTTGGCTACACCTTC
TRBJ2-7	.	.	TRBV5-1	CASSRKTADSAHQYF	TGCGCCAGCAGCCGAAAGACTGCCGACAGTGCCCATCAGTACTTC
TRBJ1-4	.	.	TRBV4-1	CASSQEGGSATNEKLFF	TGCGCCAGCAGCCAAGAGGGGGGGAGTGCAACTAATGAAAAACTGTTTTTT
TRBJ1-4	TRBD1	.	TRBV7-6	CASSTTGGYYATNEKLFF	TGTGCCAGCAGCACGACAGGGGGCTATTATGCAACTAATGAAAAACTGTTTTTT
TRBJ2-7	TRBD2	.	TRBV10-2	CASTRLAGTYEQYF	TGCGCCAGCACTCGACTAGCGGGAACATACGAGCAGTACTTC
TRBJ2-6	.	.	TRBV29-1	CSAAGSGANVLTF	TGCAGCGCAGCAGGGTCAGGGGCCAACGTCCTGACTTTC
TRBJ1-5	TRBD1	.	TRBV15	CATSRQTGGYNQPQHF	TGTGCCACCAGCAGACAAACAGGGGGCTACAATCAGCCCCAGCATTTT
TRBJ2-3	TRBD2	.	TRBV6-1	CASRVGGTHDTQYF	TGTGCCAGCAGGGTGGGGGGGACCCACGATACGCAGTATTTT
TRBJ2-1	TRBD2	.	TRBV19	CASSSLAGGTYNEQFF	TGTGCCAGTAGTTCCCTAGCGGGGGGTACATACAATGAGCAGTTCTTC
TRBJ2-2	.	.	TRBV7-7	CASSFWHNTGELFF	TGTGCCAGCAGCTTTTGGCATAACACCGGGGAGCTGTTTTTT
TRBJ2-1	.	.	TRBV27	CASSLWRAESYEQFF	TGTGCCAGCAGTTTATGGAGGGCAGAATCCTATGAGCAGTTCTTC
TRBJ2-7	.	few	TRBV6-6	CASSWEDDYEQYF	TGTGCCAGCAGTTGGGAGGACGACTACGAGCAGTACTTC
TRBJ2-7	TRBD1	.	TRBV4-2	CASSGDRYYEQYF	TGTGCCAGCAGCGGGGACAGATACTACGAGCAGTACTTC
TRBJ2-7	TRBD2	.	TRBV6-5	CASSYSRLAGIREQYF	TGTGCCAGCAGTTACTCCCGACTAGCGGGCATCCGCGAGCAGTACTTC